The clone carrying this T cell receptor beta chain was counted many times. This sample was included in a study of identical twins. The length of the CDR3 is 16 residues. Germline CDR1 is SEHNR and CDR2 is FQNEAQ (reference sequence). V lost 3 bases to trimming and J lost 0 bases; unmatched junction nucleotides: 6. One entry per CDR3 protein, called by TCRdb with MiXCR from the 5' RACE reads. Seen here are around 220,000 distinct CDR3 sequences, over 12% observed once, and the top ten hold around 8.3%. All of the donors were Caucasians in good health. This sequence originates from a woman younger than 35 in good health. Sequenced sample: memory (CD45RO+) T cells sorted from blood. V is TRBV7-9 and J is TRBJ1-1, with TRBD1 matching 8 bases. The CDR3 spells CASSFQGTGMNTEAFF. The CDR3 bases are TGTGCCAGCAGCTTCCAGGGGACAGGTATGAACACTGAAGCTTTCTTT.